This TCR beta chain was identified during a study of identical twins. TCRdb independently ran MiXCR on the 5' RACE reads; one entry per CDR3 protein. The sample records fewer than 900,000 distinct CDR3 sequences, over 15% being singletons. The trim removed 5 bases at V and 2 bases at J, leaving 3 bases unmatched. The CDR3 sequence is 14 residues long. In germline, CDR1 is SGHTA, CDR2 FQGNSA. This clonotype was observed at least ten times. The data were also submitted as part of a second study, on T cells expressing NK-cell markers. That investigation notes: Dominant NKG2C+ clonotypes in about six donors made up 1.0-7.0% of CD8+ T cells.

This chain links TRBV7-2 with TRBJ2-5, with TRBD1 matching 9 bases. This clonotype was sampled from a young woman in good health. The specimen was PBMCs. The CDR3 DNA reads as TGTGCCAGCAGCCAGGGACAGGGACAAGAGACCCAGTACTTC. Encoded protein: CASSQGQGQETQYF.